The 6 T cell receptor beta chains reported below all come from one sample, sequenced in a study of cytomegalovirus exposure and HLA in healthy donors. The data were produced by immunoSEQ multiplex PCR, yet TCRdb's version contains in-frame clones alone and is incomplete. The table has over 150,000 clones, around 80% seen once. Sequencing used PBMCs. These receptors all stem from a woman in her 30s in good health and CMV-seropositive.

The chain joins TRBV5-4 to TRBJ1-2; 7 bases fit TRBD1. The CDR3 has 14 residues. From germline, CDR1 is SGHNT and CDR2 YYREEE (reference sequence). The J segment lost 4 bases and the V segment lost 3 bases, leaving 6 bases of the junction unmatched. This CDR3 is CASSSVQGSYGYTF. CDR3 nucleotide sequence: TGTGCCAGCAGCTCTGTACAGGGGTCCTATGGCTACACCTTC.

This chain joins TRBV29-1 and TRBJ2-5; D remains ambiguous. The CDR3 extends over 13 amino acids. Germline V gene data show CDR1 as SQVTM and CDR2 as ANQGSEA. V lost 3 bases, J lost 7 bases, and 15 bases lay in between. The CDR3 DNA follows: TGCAGCGTTGAGGGTGTCGCGCCGGGGACCCAGTACTTC. Protein: CSVEGVAPGTQYF.

The chain has TRBV6-5 and TRBJ1-5, with TRBD1 identical over 8 bases. Germline values: CDR1 MNHEY, CDR2 SVGAGI. There are 14 residues in the CDR3. V shed 4 bases and J 7 bases; nucleotides not matched to a gene: 6. This CDR3 is CASSSRGLEQPQHF. DNA of the CDR3: TGTGCCAGCAGTTCCAGGGGGCTAGAACAGCCCCAGCATTTT.

This rearrangement joins TRBV20-1 to TRBJ1-2; no clear D gene. The CDR3 extends over 11 amino acids. Germline CDR1 and CDR2: DFQATT and SNEGSKA (reference sequence). Here the CDR3 reads CRTLGRDGYTF. The DNA for the CDR3 is TGCAGGACACTGGGCCGAGATGGCTACACCTTC.

The rearrangement uses TRBV2 and TRBJ1-3, with D possibly matching TRBD1 (6 bases). CDR3 size: 16 residues. Germline V gives CDR1 SNHLY, CDR2 FYNNEI. The V end was cut by 4 bases, the J end by 0 bases, with 13 bases between. DNA for the CDR3: TGTGCCAGCAGTGTAAGGACAGCCAACTCTGGAAACACCATATATTTT. Encoded protein: CASSVRTANSGNTIYF.

This sequence joins TRBV28 and TRBJ2-7; D not resolved. This CDR3 comprises 15 residues. V lost 2 bases to trimming and J lost 0 bases, with 11 bases between them. Germline assignment: CDR1 MDHEN and CDR2 SYDVKM. CDR3 nucleotide sequence: TGTGCCAGCAGTTTACAGGTAACAAACTCCTACGAGCAGTACTTC. Translated, it gives CASSLQVTNSYEQYF.